Listed here are 30 T cell receptor beta chains from one sample, sequenced in a study of response to subunit inactivated influenza vaccine. MiXCR, applied by TCRdb to the RT-PCR reads, yields one record per CDR3 protein. The sample has approximately 500,000 distinct CDR3 sequences, 10% to 15% seen once. The input for sequencing was PBMCs from blood, taken 35 to 45 days after vaccination. All receptors come from a man aged 45-60 years who received an inactivated influenza vaccine.

V and J are TRBV7-2 and TRBJ1-5; D gene uncertain. V gave up 5 bases and J gave up 4 bases, with 15 bases separating them. Germline V gene lookup returns CDR1 SGHTA and CDR2 FQGNSA. This CDR3 is 15 amino acids long. CDR3 region: CASSPPGGPNQPQHF. In DNA form, the CDR3 reads TGTGCCAGCAGCCCCCCAGGCGGGCCGAATCAGCCCCAGCATTTT.

The table lists this clonotype with a few counts. The chain is built from TRBV3-1 and TRBJ2-5; 10 nucleotides match TRBD2. This CDR3 region has 19 residues. Looked up from germline, CDR1 is LGHDT and CDR2 is YNNKEL (reference sequence). V was clipped by 6 bases and J by 0 bases; unmatched bases: 16. The chain's CDR3 is CASRHLAGESTRYQETQYF. The CDR3, as DNA: TGTGCCAGCAGACACCTAGCGGGAGAGTCGACGCGGTACCAAGAGACCCAGTACTTC.

A few counts support this clonotype. CDR3 loop: CASSRSTNSPLHF. The CDR3 DNA reads as TGTGCCAGCAGTCGAAGCACCAATTCACCCCTCCACTTT. The rearrangement links TRBV12-3 or TRBV12-4 to TRBJ1-6; D unresolved. The CDR3 sequence is 13 residues long. V was pared by 5 bases and J by 7 bases, with 9 bases between.

This chain connects TRBV6-5 to TRBJ2-2; D may be TRBD2 (5 bases). Germline loops: CDR1 MNHEY, CDR2 SVGAGI. Trimming took off 3 bases at V and 7 bases at J, with 18 bases between the two ends. The CDR3 totals 16 residues. CDR3 coding DNA: TGTGCCAGCAGTTATGCCCCCCTCAGGACTTACGGGGAGCTGTTTTTT. Amino acids: CASSYAPLRTYGELFF.

This clonotype was recorded at least ten times. This chain links TRBV5-1 with TRBJ2-5, with D unclear. V shed 6 bases and J shed 2 bases, with 17 bases lying between them. The germline V gene encodes CDR1 SGHRS and CDR2 YFSETQ. CDR3 length: 15 amino acids. This chain's CDR3 is CASTRRAFQQETQYF. The CDR3 region has the DNA TGCGCCAGCACCCGGAGAGCCTTCCAACAAGAGACCCAGTACTTC. The entire variable domain, with the rest obtained from reference TRBV5-1 and TRBJ2-5, is as follows: KAGVTQTPRYLIKTRGQQVTLSCSPISGHRSVSWYQQTPGQGLQFLFEYFSETQRNKGNFPGRFSGRQFSNSRSEMNVSTLELGDSALYLCASTRRAFQQETQYFGPGTRLLVL.

There are a few counts of this clonotype. The V call is TRBV5-1, the J call TRBJ1-2, with a tentative D call TRBD1 (5 bases). Germline lookup yields CDR1 SGHRS and CDR2 YFSETQ. This CDR3 contains 15 residues. V lost 2 bases to trimming and J lost 2 bases, with 13 bases between them. For the CDR3, the DNA is TGCGCCAGCAGCTTTTCCGGGACGGAAAACTATGGCTACACCTTC. Translating it yields CASSFSGTENYGYTF.

The rearrangement uses TRBV5-1 and TRBJ2-7, with TRBD2 as a possible D gene (6 bases). The CDR3 is 13 residues long. The V end was cut by 1 base, the J end by 6 bases, with 11 bases between. Germline-derived CDR1 and CDR2 are SGHRS and YFSETQ. The CDR3 DNA follows: TGCGCCAGCAGCTTGAACGGGAGTCCCGAGCAGTACTTC. It translates to CASSLNGSPEQYF. The variable domain in full, completed from reference TRBV5-1 and TRBJ2-7, reads KAGVTQTPRYLIKTRGQQVTLSCSPISGHRSVSWYQQTPGQGLQFLFEYFSETQRNKGNFPGRFSGRQFSNSRSEMNVSTLELGDSALYLCASSLNGSPEQYFGPGTRLTVT.

This clonotype appeared a few times. This chain joins TRBV20-1 and TRBJ2-5; tentatively, D is TRBD1 (6 bases). The CDR3 totals 13 residues. CDR1 is DFQATT and CDR2 is SNEGSKA in the germline V gene (reference sequence). Trimming removed 6 bases at V and 3 bases at J, with 14 bases between. This CDR3 is CSANRRDKETQYF. The CDR3 nucleotides are TGCAGTGCGAACAGAAGGGACAAAGAGACCCAGTACTTC.

Only a few counts were recorded for this clonotype. The J gene is TRBJ2-2, the V gene TRBV7-9, with D unclear. The CDR3 is 14 residues long. V was pared by 3 bases and J by 2 bases, with 7 bases between. From germline, CDR1 is SEHNR and CDR2 FQNEAQ (reference sequence). The CDR3 loop reads CASSFRHNTGELFF. The CDR3 coding sequence is TGTGCCAGCAGCTTTCGGCATAACACCGGGGAGCTGTTTTTT. Together with reference TRBV7-9 and TRBJ2-2, the CDR3 gives the full variable domain: DTGVSQNPRHKITKRGQNVTFRCDPISEHNRLYWYRQTLGQGPEFLTYFQNEAQLEKSRLLSDRFSAERPKGSFSTLEIQRTEQGDSAMYLCASSFRHNTGELFFGEGSRLTVL.

The rearrangement joins TRBV12-3 or TRBV12-4 to TRBJ2-5; D ambiguous. This CDR3 comprises 15 residues. V dropped 5 bases and J dropped 4 bases, with 17 bases sitting between them. CDR3 residues: CASSPQDGPLETQYF. As DNA, the CDR3 is TGTGCCAGCAGTCCCCAGGACGGGCCCCTAGAGACCCAGTACTTC.

The gene calls are TRBV5-1 and TRBJ1-6; D unresolved. The CDR3 loop spans 13 amino acids. CDR1 is SGHRS, CDR2 YFSETQ, per germline. The V gene lost 0 bases and the J gene lost 7 bases, with 5 bases spanning the gap. For the CDR3, the DNA is TGCGCCAGCAGCTTGGCACAGAATTCACCCCTCCACTTT. Translation: CASSLAQNSPLHF.

This clonotype was counted a few times. This chain uses TRBV5-8 with TRBJ1-2; 7 bases are shared with TRBD1. The length of the CDR3 is 15 residues. After removal of 0 bases from V and 6 bases from J, the junction contained 8 bases not matched to a gene. Germline V gene lookup returns CDR1 SGHTS and CDR2 YDEGEE. CDR3 in amino acids: CASSLVMTGRDGYTF. The CDR3 coding sequence is TGTGCCAGCAGCTTGGTCATGACAGGGAGGGATGGCTACACCTTC.

The chain couples TRBV6-2 or TRBV6-3 to TRBJ2-1; weak D call: TRBD2 (5 bases). The CDR3 spans 15 residues. Trimming left V 2 bases short and J 4 bases short, with 12 bases between. The germline gives CDR1 MNHEY, CDR2 SVGEGT. The CDR3 is CASSYRADRYNEQFF. CDR3 coding DNA: TGTGCCAGCAGTTACCGAGCGGACCGATACAATGAGCAGTTCTTC.

This chain links TRBV25-1 with TRBJ2-3, with 8 bases matching TRBD2. The V gene's germline CDR1 is MGHDK and CDR2 SYGVNS. The length of the CDR3 is 14 residues. V lost 6 bases to trimming and J lost 4 bases; unmatched junction nucleotides: 6. CDR3 in DNA: TGTGCCAGCAGCGGACTAGCTACATCAGATACGCAGTATTTT. Translated, it gives CASSGLATSDTQYF.

A word on this clonotype: One end of the junction does not line up with germline, which may come from a read error. The rearrangement links TRBV2 to TRBJ2-2; 13 bases match TRBD2. The length of the CDR3 is 18 residues. Germline V lookup: CDR1 SNHLY, CDR2 FYNNEI. The DNA of the CDR3 is TGTGCCTGCAGTCCTACCCTAGGGACTAGCGGGGTCGGCGGGGAGCTGTTTTTT. Translated, it gives CACSPTLGTSGVGGELFF.

This clonotype occurred a few times. The V and J genes are TRBV4-2 and TRBJ2-3; no clear D gene. There are 15 residues in the CDR3. Between the trimmed V and J ends, which lost 1 base and 2 bases, there was a span of 10 bases. The germline CDR1 and CDR2 sequences are LGHNA and YNFKEQ. In DNA form, the CDR3 reads TGTGCCAGCAGCCAAGTCAGCGAAGACACAGATACGCAGTATTTT. As protein: CASSQVSEDTDTQYF.

This clonotype was observed a few times. This chain joins TRBV24-1 and TRBJ2-4; 7 nucleotides line up with TRBD1. V was pared by 10 bases and J by 5 bases, with 7 bases of the junction left unmatched. Per germline, CDR1 KGHDR and CDR2 SFDVKD. The CDR3 runs 13 residues. As DNA, the CDR3 is TGTGCCACATCAAGGGGGCGCGAAAACATTCAGTACTTC. This translates into CATSRGRENIQYF.

V is TRBV6-6 and J is TRBJ2-7; D call uncertain. The germline gives CDR1 MNHNY, CDR2 SVGAGI (reference sequence). The CDR3 has 13 residues. V was shortened by 2 bases and J by 0 bases, with 5 bases between the two germline ends. In DNA, the CDR3 is TGTGCCAGCAGTTACGGGTACTCCTACGAGCAGTACTTC. Translating gives CASSYGYSYEQYF.

This clonotype was seen more than once but under ten times. The chain combines TRBV15 with TRBJ2-1, with D possibly matching TRBD2 (5 bases). From germline, CDR1 is LNHNV and CDR2 YYDKDF (reference sequence). This CDR3 spans 14 amino acids. The V gene lost 0 bases and the J gene lost 3 bases, with 6 bases spanning the gap. The CDR3 is CATSRDRGYNEQFF. In DNA form, the CDR3 reads TGTGCCACCAGCAGAGATCGGGGCTACAATGAGCAGTTCTTC.

The chain combines TRBV12-3 or TRBV12-4 with TRBJ1-6; no clear D. The germline V and J ends were trimmed by 1 base and 4 bases, with 14 bases remaining between them. The CDR3 is 17 residues long. CDR3 protein: CASSLGIQRRYNSPLHF. In DNA form, the CDR3 reads TGTGCCAGCAGTTTAGGGATACAGCGAAGGTATAATTCACCCCTCCACTTT.

The genes are TRBV5-1 and TRBJ2-2; D gene unclear. Looked up from germline, CDR1 is SGHRS and CDR2 is YFSETQ. Trimming removed 6 bases from V and 1 base from J, with 19 bases in between. CDR3 length equals 17 residues. The CDR3 sequence is CASTHPGVRWNTGELFF. The CDR3 nucleotides read TGCGCCAGCACCCACCCCGGTGTGCGGTGGAACACCGGGGAGCTGTTTTTT.

The rearrangement uses TRBV6-1 and TRBJ1-1; tentative D call: TRBD1 (6 bases). This CDR3 comprises 15 residues. CDR1 and CDR2 from the germline V gene are MNHNS and SASEGT. Trimming left V 1 base short and J 0 bases short, with 9 bases between. The CDR3 DNA reads TGTGCCAGCAGTGAAGGGGGGGACATGAACACTGAAGCTTTCTTT. Protein product: CASSEGGDMNTEAFF.

The rearrangement uses TRBV20-1 and TRBJ1-2, with D hard to call. Per the germline V gene, CDR1 is DFQATT and CDR2 is SNEGSKA (reference sequence). The length of the CDR3 is 14 residues. Trimming stripped 2 bases from V and 4 bases from J, with 14 bases between. In DNA form, the CDR3 reads TGCAGTGCTAGACCGCCTCTCCGGGCCTATGGCTACACCTTC. It yields the protein CSARPPLRAYGYTF.

This clonotype came up a few times. V is TRBV10-3 and J is TRBJ1-4; D not certain. The CDR3 has 14 residues. Between the trimmed V and J ends, which lost 0 bases and 3 bases, there was a span of 5 bases. Germline lookup yields CDR1 ENHRY and CDR2 SYGVKD. CDR3 region: CAISESASNEKLFF. Written as DNA, the CDR3 is TGTGCCATCAGTGAGTCGGCTTCTAATGAAAAACTGTTTTTT.

This clonotype was seen repeatedly, ten times or more. This chain links TRBV20-1 with TRBJ1-1; D remains unclear. V was clipped by 6 bases and J by 1 base, with 9 bases between them. Germline assignment: CDR1 DFQATT and CDR2 SNEGSKA (reference sequence). The CDR3 has 12 residues. The CDR3 DNA reads TGCAGTGCGTGGACGAGGAACACTGAAGCTTTCTTT. As protein: CSAWTRNTEAFF.

This clonotype was seen more than once but under ten times. The rearrangement uses TRBV20-1 and TRBJ2-6; 10 bases align to TRBD2. The germline gives CDR1 DFQATT, CDR2 SNEGSKA (reference sequence). The CDR3 length is 17 residues. Trimming cost V 0 bases and J 2 bases; bases outside gene matches: 4. CDR3 sequence reads: CSARDKLAGAGANVLTF. The CDR3 DNA sequence: TGCAGTGCTAGAGATAAGCTAGCGGGAGCTGGGGCCAACGTCCTGACTTTC.

A few counts support this clonotype. The V and J genes are TRBV4-2 and TRBJ2-7, with D perhaps matching TRBD2 (5 bases). V was pared by 4 bases and J by 7 bases, with 17 bases between. This CDR3 comprises 14 residues. Germline-derived CDR1 and CDR2 are LGHNA and YNFKEQ. Here the CDR3 reads CASSPSIVEGEQYF. CDR3 nucleotides: TGTGCCAGCAGCCCCTCGATAGTCGAGGGTGAGCAGTACTTC.

This clonotype was counted only a few times. The chain recombines TRBV7-9 with TRBJ2-7; 7 nucleotides align to TRBD1. The germline gives CDR1 SEHNR, CDR2 FQNEAQ (reference sequence). Unmatched junction bases numbered 9, after V lost 2 bases and J lost 2 bases. There are 16 residues in the CDR3. The CDR3 coding sequence is TGTGCCAGCAGCTTAATTCAAGGGGGCACCCCCTACGAGCAGTACTTC. Translating gives CASSLIQGGTPYEQYF.

The rearrangement joins TRBV4-3 to TRBJ2-7, with unresolved D. CDR1 and CDR2 (germline): LGHNA, YSLEER. Trimming removed 0 bases from V and 3 bases from J, with 18 bases in between. The CDR3 spans 17 residues. The CDR3, as DNA: TGCGCCAGCAGCCAAGATCCTATCGAGACCCCTAACTACGAGCAGTACTTC. It codes for CASSQDPIETPNYEQYF.

The rearrangement joins TRBV10-3 to TRBJ2-1, with 10 bases matching TRBD2. The V gene's germline CDR1 is ENHRY and CDR2 SYGVKD. The CDR3 is 15 amino acids. Trimming cost V 7 bases and J 7 bases; bases outside gene matches: 10. CDR3 sequence reads: CAIKISGGARNEQFF. The CDR3 coding sequence is TGTGCCATCAAAATAAGCGGGGGGGCGCGGAATGAGCAGTTCTTC.